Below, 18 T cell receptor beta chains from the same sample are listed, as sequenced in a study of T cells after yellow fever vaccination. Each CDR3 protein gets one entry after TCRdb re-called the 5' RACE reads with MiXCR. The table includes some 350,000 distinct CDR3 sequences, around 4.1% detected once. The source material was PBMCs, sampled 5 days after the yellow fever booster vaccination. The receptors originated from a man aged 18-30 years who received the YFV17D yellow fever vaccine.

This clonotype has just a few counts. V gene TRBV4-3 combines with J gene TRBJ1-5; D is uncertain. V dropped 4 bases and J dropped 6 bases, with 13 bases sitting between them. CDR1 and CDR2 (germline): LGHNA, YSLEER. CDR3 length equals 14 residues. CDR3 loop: CASSLTVGGQPQHF. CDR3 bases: TGCGCCAGCAGCCTAACAGTGGGCGGTCAGCCCCAGCATTTT.

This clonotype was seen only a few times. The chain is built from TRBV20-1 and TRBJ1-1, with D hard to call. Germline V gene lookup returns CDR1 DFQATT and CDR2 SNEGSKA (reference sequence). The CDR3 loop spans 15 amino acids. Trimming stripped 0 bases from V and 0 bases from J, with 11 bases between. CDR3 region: CSARDSYSVNTEAFF. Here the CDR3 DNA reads TGCAGTGCTAGAGATAGCTACAGCGTGAACACTGAAGCTTTCTTT.

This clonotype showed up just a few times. The CDR3 reads CASSGGQGETEAFF. Written as DNA, the CDR3 is TGCGCCAGCAGCGGGGGACAGGGTGAAACTGAAGCTTTCTTT. The gene calls are TRBV5-1 and TRBJ1-1; 9 positions agree with TRBD1. The CDR3 loop spans 14 amino acids. Germline trimming cut 4 bases from V and 5 bases from J; bases unmatched to any gene: 6. Germline values: CDR1 SGHRS, CDR2 YFSETQ.

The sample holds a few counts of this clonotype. The CDR3 protein is CASSQDPGQGKGGELFF. The CDR3, as DNA: TGTGCCAGCAGCCAAGATCCGGGACAGGGGAAGGGCGGGGAGCTGTTTTTT. The chain carries TRBV4-2 and TRBJ2-2; 10 bases fit TRBD1. The V and J ends lost 0 bases and 7 bases, in that order; junction bases with no gene match: 8. Germline-derived CDR1 and CDR2 are LGHNA and YNFKEQ. CDR3 size: 17 residues.

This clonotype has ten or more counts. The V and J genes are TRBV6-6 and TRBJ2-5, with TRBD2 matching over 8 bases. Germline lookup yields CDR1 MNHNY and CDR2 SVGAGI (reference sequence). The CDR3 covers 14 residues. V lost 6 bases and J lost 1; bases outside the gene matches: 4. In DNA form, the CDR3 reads TGTGCCAGCAGCCCCGGGGGGGCCCAAGAGACCCAGTACTTC. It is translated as CASSPGGAQETQYF.

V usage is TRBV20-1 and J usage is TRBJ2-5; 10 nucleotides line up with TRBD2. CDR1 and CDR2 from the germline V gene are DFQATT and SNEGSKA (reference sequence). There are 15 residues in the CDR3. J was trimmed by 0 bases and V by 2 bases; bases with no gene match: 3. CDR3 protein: CSARSSGGYQETQYF. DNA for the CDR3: TGCAGTGCTAGAAGTAGCGGGGGGTACCAAGAGACCCAGTACTTC.

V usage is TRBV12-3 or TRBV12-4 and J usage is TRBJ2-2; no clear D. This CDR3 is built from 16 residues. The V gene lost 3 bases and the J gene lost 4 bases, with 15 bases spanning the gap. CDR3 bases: TGTGCCAGCAGTTTGAGAATTGGACGGGCCACCGGGGAGCTGTTTTTT. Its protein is CASSLRIGRATGELFF.

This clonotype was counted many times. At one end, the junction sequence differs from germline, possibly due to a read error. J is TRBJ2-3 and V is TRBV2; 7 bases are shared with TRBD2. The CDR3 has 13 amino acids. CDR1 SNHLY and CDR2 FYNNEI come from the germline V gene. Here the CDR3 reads CATGTTYSDTVDF. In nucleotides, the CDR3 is TGTGCCACCGGGACTACCTATTCGGATACGGTGGATTTT.

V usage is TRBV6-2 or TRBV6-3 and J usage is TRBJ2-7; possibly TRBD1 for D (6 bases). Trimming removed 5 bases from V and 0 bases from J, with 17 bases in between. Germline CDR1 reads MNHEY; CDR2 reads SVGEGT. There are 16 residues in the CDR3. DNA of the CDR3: TGTGCCAGCAGTCCCCCCAGGGGATCCCTCTCCTACGAGCAGTACGTC. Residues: CASSPPRGSLSYEQYV.

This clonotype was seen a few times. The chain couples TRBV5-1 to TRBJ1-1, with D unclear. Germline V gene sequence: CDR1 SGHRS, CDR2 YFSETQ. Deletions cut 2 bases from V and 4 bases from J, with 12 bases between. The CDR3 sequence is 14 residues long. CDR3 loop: CASSLGTDFTEAFF. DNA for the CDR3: TGCGCCAGCAGCTTAGGTACAGACTTCACTGAAGCTTTCTTT.

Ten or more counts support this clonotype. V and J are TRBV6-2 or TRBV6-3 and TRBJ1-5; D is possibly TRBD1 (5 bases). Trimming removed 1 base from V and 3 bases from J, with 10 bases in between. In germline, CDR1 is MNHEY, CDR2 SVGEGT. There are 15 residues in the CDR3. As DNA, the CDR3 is TGTGCCAGCAGTTACTTGGGACGTATCAATCAGCCCCAGCATTTT. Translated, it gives CASSYLGRINQPQHF.

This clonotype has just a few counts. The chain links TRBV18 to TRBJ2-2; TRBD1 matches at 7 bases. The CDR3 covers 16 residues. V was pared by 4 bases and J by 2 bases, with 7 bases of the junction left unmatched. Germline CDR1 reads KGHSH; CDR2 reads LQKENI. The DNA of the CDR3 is TGTGCCAGCTCACGAGCCGGGACAGTTAACACCGGGGAGCTGTTTTTT. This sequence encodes CASSRAGTVNTGELFF.

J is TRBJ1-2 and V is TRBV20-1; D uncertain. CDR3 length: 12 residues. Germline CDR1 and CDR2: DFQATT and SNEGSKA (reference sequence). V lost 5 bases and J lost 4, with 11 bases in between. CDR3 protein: CSAPDQRYGYTF. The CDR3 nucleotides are TGCAGTGCTCCAGACCAGCGCTATGGCTACACCTTC.

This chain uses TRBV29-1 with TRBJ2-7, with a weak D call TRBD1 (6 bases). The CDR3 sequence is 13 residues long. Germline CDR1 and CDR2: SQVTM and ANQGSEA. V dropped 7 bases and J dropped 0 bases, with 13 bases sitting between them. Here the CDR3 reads CSDEGDSSYEQYF. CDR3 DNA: TGCAGCGATGAGGGGGATTCCTCCTACGAGCAGTACTTC.

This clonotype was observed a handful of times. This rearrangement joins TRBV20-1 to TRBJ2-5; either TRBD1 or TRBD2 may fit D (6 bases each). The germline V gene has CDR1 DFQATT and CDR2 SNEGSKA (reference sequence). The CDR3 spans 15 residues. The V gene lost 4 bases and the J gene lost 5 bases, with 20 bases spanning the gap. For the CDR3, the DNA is TGCAGTGCTAATCGAGGAGGGGGGCGAGGGGAGACCCAGTACTTC. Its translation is CSANRGGGRGETQYF.

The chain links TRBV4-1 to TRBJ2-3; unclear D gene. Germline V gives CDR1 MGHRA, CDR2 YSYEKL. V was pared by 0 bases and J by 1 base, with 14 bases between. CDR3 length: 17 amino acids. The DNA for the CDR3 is TGCGCCAGCAGCCAAGAAGGGAACTCCTGGGGCACAGATACGCAGTATTTT. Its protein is CASSQEGNSWGTDTQYF.

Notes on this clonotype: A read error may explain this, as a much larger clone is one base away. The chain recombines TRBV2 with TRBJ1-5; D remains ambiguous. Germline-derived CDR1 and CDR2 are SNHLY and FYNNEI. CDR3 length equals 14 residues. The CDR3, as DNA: TGTGCCAGCAGTGAAGTATTTGGCAATCAGCCCAAGCATTTT. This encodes CASSEVFGNQPKHF.

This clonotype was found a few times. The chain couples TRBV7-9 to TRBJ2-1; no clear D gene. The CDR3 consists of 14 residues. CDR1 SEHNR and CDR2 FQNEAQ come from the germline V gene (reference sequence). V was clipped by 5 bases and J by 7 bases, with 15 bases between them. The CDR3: CASSPTARRNEQFF. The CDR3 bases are TGTGCCAGCAGCCCTACGGCGAGAAGGAATGAGCAGTTCTTC.